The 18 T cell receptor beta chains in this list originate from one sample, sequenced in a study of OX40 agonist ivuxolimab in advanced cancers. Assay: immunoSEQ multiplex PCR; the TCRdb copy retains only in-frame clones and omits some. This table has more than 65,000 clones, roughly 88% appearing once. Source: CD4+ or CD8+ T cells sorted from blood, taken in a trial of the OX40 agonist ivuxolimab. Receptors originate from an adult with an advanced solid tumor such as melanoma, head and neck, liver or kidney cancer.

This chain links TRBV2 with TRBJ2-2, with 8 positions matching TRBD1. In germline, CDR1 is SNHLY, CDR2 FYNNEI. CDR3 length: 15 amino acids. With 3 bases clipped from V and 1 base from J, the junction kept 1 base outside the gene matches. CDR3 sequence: CASSDRGRNTGELFF. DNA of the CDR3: TGTGCCAGCAGTGACAGGGGGCGGAACACCGGGGAGCTGTTTTTT.

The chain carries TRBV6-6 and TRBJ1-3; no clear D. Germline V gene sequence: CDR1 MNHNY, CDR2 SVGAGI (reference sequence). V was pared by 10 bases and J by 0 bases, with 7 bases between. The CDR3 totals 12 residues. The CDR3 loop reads CATLVSGNTIYF. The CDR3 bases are TGTGCCACACTGGTCTCTGGAAACACCATATATTTT.

The CDR3 region has the DNA TGTGCCAGCAGCCCCCGGGGGGACTCCTACGAGCAGTACTTC. This codes for CASSPRGDSYEQYF. The chain couples TRBV5-4 to TRBJ2-7; 7 positions agree with TRBD2. Per germline, CDR1 SGHNT and CDR2 YYREEE (reference sequence). V lost 4 bases and J lost 0; bases outside the gene matches: 4. This CDR3 is 14 amino acids long.

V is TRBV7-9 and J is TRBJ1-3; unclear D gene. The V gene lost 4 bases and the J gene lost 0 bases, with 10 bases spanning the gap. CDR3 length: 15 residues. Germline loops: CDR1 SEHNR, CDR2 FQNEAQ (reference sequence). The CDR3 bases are TGTGCCAGCAGCTCGTTCAGGTACTCTGGAAACACCATATATTTT. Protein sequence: CASSSFRYSGNTIYF.

The CDR3 coding sequence is TGCGCCAGCAGCCAGCTCCCGGGACAGGCTAATGAAAAACTGTTTTTT. Its protein product is CASSQLPGQANEKLFF. The V call is TRBV4-1, the J call TRBJ1-4; 8 nucleotides line up with TRBD1. Germline V CDR1 and CDR2: MGHRA, YSYEKL. Losses at the gene ends were 3 bases for V and 3 bases for J; bases not matched to a gene: 6. The CDR3 has 16 residues.

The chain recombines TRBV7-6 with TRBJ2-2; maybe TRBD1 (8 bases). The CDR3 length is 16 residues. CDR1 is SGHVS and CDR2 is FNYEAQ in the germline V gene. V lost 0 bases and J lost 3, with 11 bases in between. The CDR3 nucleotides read TGTGCCAGCAGCTTAGCACAGGGGGGGTACACCGGGGAGCTGTTTTTT. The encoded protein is CASSLAQGGYTGELFF.

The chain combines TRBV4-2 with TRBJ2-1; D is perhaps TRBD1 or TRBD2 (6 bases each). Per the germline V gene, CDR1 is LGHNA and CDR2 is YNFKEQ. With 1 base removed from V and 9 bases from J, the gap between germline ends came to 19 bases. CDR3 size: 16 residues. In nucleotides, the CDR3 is TGTGCCAGCAGCCAAGTTCGAGGTTTAGGGGGGAGTGAGCAGTTCTTC. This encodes CASSQVRGLGGSEQFF.

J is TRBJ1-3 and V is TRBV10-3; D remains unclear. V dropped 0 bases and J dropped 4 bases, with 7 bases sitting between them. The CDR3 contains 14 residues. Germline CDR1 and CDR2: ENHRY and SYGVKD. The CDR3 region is CAISESAGGNTIYF. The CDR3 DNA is TGTGCCATCAGTGAGTCGGCAGGCGGAAACACCATATATTTT.

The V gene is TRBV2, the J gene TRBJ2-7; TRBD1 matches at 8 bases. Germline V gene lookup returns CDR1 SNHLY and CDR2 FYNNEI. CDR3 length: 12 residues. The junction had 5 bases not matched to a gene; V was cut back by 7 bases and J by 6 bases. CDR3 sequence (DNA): TGTGCCAGCACCATAACAGGGGGCGAGCAGTACTTC. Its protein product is CASTITGGEQYF.

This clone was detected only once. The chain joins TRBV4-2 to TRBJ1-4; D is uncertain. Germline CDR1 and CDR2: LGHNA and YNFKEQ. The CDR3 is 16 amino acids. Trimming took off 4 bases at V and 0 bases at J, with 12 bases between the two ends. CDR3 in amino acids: CASSPQLTATNEKLFF. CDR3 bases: TGTGCCAGCAGCCCACAGTTGACCGCAACTAATGAAAAACTGTTTTTT.

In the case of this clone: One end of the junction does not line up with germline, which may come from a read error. The CDR3 sequence: CASSLGTSGADTQYF. The DNA of the CDR3 is TGTGCTAGCAGCTTAGGGACTAGCGGAGCAGATACGCAGTATTTT. This sequence joins TRBV7-7 and TRBJ2-3, with TRBD2 matching 11 bases. This CDR3 is built from 15 residues. Germline-derived CDR1 and CDR2 are SSHAT and FNYEAQ (reference sequence). Drawing the rest from reference TRBV7-7 and TRBJ2-3, the complete variable domain is GAGVSQSPRYKVTKRGQDVTLRCDPISSHATLYWYQQALGQGPEFLTYFNYEAQPDKSGLPSDRFSAERPEGSISTLTIQRTEQRDSAMYRCASSLGTSGADTQYFGPGTRLTVL.

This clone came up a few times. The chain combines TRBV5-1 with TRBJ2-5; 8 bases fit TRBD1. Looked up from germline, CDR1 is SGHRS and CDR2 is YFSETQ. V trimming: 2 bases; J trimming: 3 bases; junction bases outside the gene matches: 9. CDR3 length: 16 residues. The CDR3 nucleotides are TGCGCCAGCAGCTTTACAGGGGGGACTGGAGAAGAGACCCAGTACTTC. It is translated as CASSFTGGTGEETQYF.

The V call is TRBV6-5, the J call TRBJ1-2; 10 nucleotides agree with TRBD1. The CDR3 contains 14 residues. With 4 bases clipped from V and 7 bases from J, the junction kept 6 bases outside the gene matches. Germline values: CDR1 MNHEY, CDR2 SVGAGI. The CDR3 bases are TGTGCCAGCAGTTGGGGACAGGGGAAGGGTGGCTACACCTTC. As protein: CASSWGQGKGGYTF.

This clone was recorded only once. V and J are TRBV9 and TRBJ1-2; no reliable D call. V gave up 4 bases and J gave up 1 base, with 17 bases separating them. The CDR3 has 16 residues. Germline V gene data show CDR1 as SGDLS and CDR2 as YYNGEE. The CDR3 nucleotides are TGTGCCAGCAGCCCAATTACGTCTAGAGTTAACTATGGCTACACCTTC. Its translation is CASSPITSRVNYGYTF.

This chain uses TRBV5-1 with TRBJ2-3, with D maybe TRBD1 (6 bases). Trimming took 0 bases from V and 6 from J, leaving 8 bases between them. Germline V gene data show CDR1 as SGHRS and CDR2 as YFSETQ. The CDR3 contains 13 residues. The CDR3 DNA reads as TGCGCCAGCAGCTTGGCAGGGGAGGATACGCAGTATTTT. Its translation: CASSLAGEDTQYF.

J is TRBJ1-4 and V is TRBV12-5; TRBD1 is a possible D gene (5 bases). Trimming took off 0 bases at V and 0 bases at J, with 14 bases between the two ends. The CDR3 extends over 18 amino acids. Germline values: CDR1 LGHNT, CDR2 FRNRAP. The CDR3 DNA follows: TGTGCTAGTGGTTTGGTACGGGATGGCAGGGCAACTAATGAAAAACTGTTTTTT. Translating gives CASGLVRDGRATNEKLFF.

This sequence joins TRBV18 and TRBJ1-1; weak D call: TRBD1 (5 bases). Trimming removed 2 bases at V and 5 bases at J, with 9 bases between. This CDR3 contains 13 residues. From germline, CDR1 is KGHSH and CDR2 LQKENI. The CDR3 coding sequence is TGTGCCAGCTCACCAACCGGGGGTACTGAAGCTTTCTTT. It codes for CASSPTGGTEAFF. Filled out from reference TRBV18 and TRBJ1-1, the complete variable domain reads NAGVMQNPRHLVRRRGQEARLRCSPMKGHSHVYWYRQLPEEGLKFMVYLQKENIIDESGMPKERFSAEFPKEGPSILRIQQVVRGDSAAYFCASSPTGGTEAFFGQGTRLTVV.

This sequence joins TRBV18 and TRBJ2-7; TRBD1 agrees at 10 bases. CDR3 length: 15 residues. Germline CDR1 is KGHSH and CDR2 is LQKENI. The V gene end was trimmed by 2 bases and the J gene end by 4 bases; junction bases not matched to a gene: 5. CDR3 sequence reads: CASSPSGQGWYEQYF. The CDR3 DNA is TGTGCCAGCTCACCATCGGGACAGGGGTGGTACGAGCAGTACTTC.